These 24 T cell receptor beta chains were sequenced from one sample in a study of CD8+CD57+ T cells in acquired aplastic anemia. Patients sequenced had flow cytometry evidence of CD8+CD57+ cell expansion. Profiles of TCR beta VDJ and CDR3 were generated from a genomic DNA template. One entry per CDR3 protein results from TCRdb running MiXCR on the reads. The data contain under 250,000 distinct CDR3 sequences, roughly half of them singletons. The source material was sorted CD4+, CD8+, or CD8+CD57+ T cells (not recorded which) from PBMCs. All receptors derive from a human donor with aplastic anemia.

This clonotype has at least ten counts. This chain links TRBV6-2 or TRBV6-3 with TRBJ1-1; 7 bases line up with TRBD1. CDR1 is MNHEY and CDR2 is SVGEGT in the germline V gene. The V segment lost 6 bases and the J segment 4 bases; nucleotides outside the gene matches: 8. The CDR3 runs 14 residues. The DNA for the CDR3 is TGTGCCAGCAGAGCGACAGGGAGTCGCACTGAAGCTTTCTTT. As protein: CASRATGSRTEAFF.

Regarding this clonotype: This may stem from a read error, because a much larger clone lies one nucleotide away. This chain links TRBV5-1 with TRBJ2-3; no clear D. The CDR3 consists of 15 residues. Germline lookup yields CDR1 SGHRS and CDR2 YFSETQ. Trimming shortened V by 3 bases and J by 6 bases, and 17 bases separated the two germline ends. The CDR3 region is CASSSVFGVTDTQYF. The CDR3 nucleotides read TGCGCCAGCAGCTCCGTCTTTGGGGTTACGGATACGCAGTATTTT.

This chain joins TRBV6-6 and TRBJ1-2; TRBD1 is a possible D gene (5 bases). The CDR3 is 15 amino acids. The V gene's germline CDR1 is MNHNY and CDR2 SVGAGI (reference sequence). Trimming pared 0 bases from V and 6 bases from J, leaving 14 bases between. In nucleotides, the CDR3 is TGTGCCAGCAGTTACTCGATAGGGACCCCCAATGGCTACACCTTC. It translates to CASSYSIGTPNGYTF.

The table lists this clonotype with many counts. The V call is TRBV14, the J call TRBJ1-1, with D perhaps TRBD1 (5 bases). The CDR3 extends over 14 amino acids. In germline, CDR1 is SGHDN, CDR2 FVKESK. Trimming took 4 bases from V and 0 from J, leaving 9 bases between them. CDR3 region: CASSRQNMNTEAFF. The CDR3 nucleotides read TGTGCCAGCAGCCGACAGAACATGAACACTGAAGCTTTCTTT.

This clonotype was counted between two and nine times. The germline gene is not matched at one end of the junction; a read error may be the cause. The rearrangement links TRBV10-3 to TRBJ1-5, with D possibly being TRBD1 (6 bases). This CDR3 region has 15 residues. CDR1 is ENHRY and CDR2 is SYGVKD in the germline V gene. CDR3 bases: TGTGCCAGCAGTTCAGGGGCGTATAGCAATCAGCCCCAGCATTTT. Its translation: CASSSGAYSNQPQHF.

This clonotype was seen ten or more times. At one end, the junction sequence differs from germline, possibly due to a read error. V and J are TRBV7-7 and TRBJ2-5; TRBD2 matches 9 bases. The germline V gene encodes CDR1 SSHAT and CDR2 FNYEAQ (reference sequence). The CDR3 runs to 16 residues. The CDR3 region has the DNA TGTGCTAGCAGCTTAAAGGGACTAGCCTCCTCTGGGACCCAGTACTTC. Amino acids: CASSLKGLASSGTQYF. Based on the CDR3 plus reference TRBV7-7 and TRBJ2-5, the full variable domain is GAGVSQSPRYKVTKRGQDVTLRCDPISSHATLYWYQQALGQGPEFLTYFNYEAQPDKSGLPSDRFSAERPEGSISTLTIQRTEQRDSAMYRCASSLKGLASSGTQYFGPGTRLLVL.

The chain employs TRBV7-8 and TRBJ1-2; weak D call: TRBD1 (6 bases). The germline V gene encodes CDR1 SGHVS and CDR2 FQNEAQ. V lost 6 bases, J lost 6 bases, and 17 bases lay in between. The CDR3 is 14 residues long. The CDR3 coding sequence is TGTGCCAGCAGTCCTGGTCGGGGGGCGAATGGCTACACCTTC. Protein: CASSPGRGANGYTF.

The chain couples TRBV2 to TRBJ2-5, with D tentatively TRBD2 (7 bases). The CDR3 covers 15 residues. Germline-derived CDR1 and CDR2 are SNHLY and FYNNEI. Trimming cost V 5 bases and J 4 bases, with 17 bases left between them. CDR3 nucleotides: TGTGCCAGCAGTTGGGGGGGCGGGGAGGGAGAGACCCAGTACTTC. The encoded protein is CASSWGGGEGETQYF.

The rearrangement links TRBV12-3 or TRBV12-4 to TRBJ2-2, with a possible D match to TRBD1 (5 bases). V was shortened by 7 bases and J by 4 bases, with 10 bases between the two germline ends. The CDR3 contains 13 residues. Here the CDR3 reads CASIVGLTGELFF. Here the CDR3 DNA reads TGTGCCAGCATCGTGGGGCTCACCGGGGAGCTGTTTTTT.

This clonotype occurred many times. The gene calls are TRBV9 and TRBJ1-3; no clear D. The CDR3 sequence is 14 residues long. V lost 3 bases and J lost 2, with 9 bases in between. CDR1 is SGDLS and CDR2 is YYNGEE in the germline V gene. CDR3 protein: CASSESGAGNTIYF. CDR3 sequence (DNA): TGTGCCAGCAGCGAATCAGGCGCTGGAAACACCATATATTTT.

There are many counts of this clonotype. The chain carries TRBV12-3 or TRBV12-4 and TRBJ2-7; D is unresolved. The ends were cut back, 3 bases at V and 5 bases at J, with 5 bases in the middle. This CDR3 comprises 11 residues. CDR3 in amino acids: CASSFGHEQYF. The CDR3 DNA reads as TGTGCCAGCAGTTTCGGGCACGAGCAGTACTTC.

A single count supports this clonotype. Relative to the germline gene, one junction end is altered; a read error may explain this. The V gene is TRBV5-6, the J gene TRBJ2-5; D remains ambiguous. The CDR3 covers 14 residues. CDR1 is SGHDT, CDR2 YYEEEE, per germline. The CDR3 region is CASRCEETQETRYF. CDR3 DNA sequence: TGTGCCAGCAGGTGTGAAGAAACACAAGAGACCCGGTACTTC.

Of note for this clonotype: A much larger clone differs by one base, so this may be a read error. This CDR3 is CASSVVPTGELFF. The CDR3 DNA sequence: TGTGCCAGCAGCGTAGTGCCGACCGGGGAGCTGTTTTTT. The chain couples TRBV9 to TRBJ2-2; D is uncertain. This CDR3 is built from 13 residues. Trimming stripped 0 bases from V and 5 bases from J, with 5 bases between. The germline V gene has CDR1 SGDLS and CDR2 YYNGEE.

In this sample, this clonotype turned up many times. The CDR3 region has the DNA TGTGCCAGCAGCTTAGATGGGACTAGCGGCAATGAGCAGTTCTTC. Translated, it gives CASSLDGTSGNEQFF. This chain links TRBV7-2 with TRBJ2-1; the match to TRBD2 covers 11 bases. The germline gives CDR1 SGHTA, CDR2 FQGNSA. Trimming took 1 base from V and 6 from J; bases not matched to a gene: 2. This CDR3 region has 15 residues.

The rearrangement joins TRBV7-9 to TRBJ1-4, with D possibly matching TRBD1 (6 bases). Germline V gene data show CDR1 as SEHNR and CDR2 as FQNEAQ (reference sequence). The CDR3 sequence is 12 residues long. The germline V and J ends were trimmed by 3 bases and 10 bases, with 9 bases remaining between them. The CDR3, as DNA: TGTGCCAGCAGCTTCGTACAGGGAAAACTGTTTTTT. Encoded protein: CASSFVQGKLFF.

A remark on this clonotype: An end of the junction does not agree with germline; a read error may underlie this. The rearrangement joins TRBV7-3 to TRBJ1-5; the D is unclear. The CDR3 sequence is 12 residues long. Germline values: CDR1 SGHTA, CDR2 FQGTGA. CDR3 protein: CASSLNNQPQHF. DNA of the CDR3: TGTGCCAGCAGTTTAAATAATCAGCCCCAGCATTTT.

This clonotype was observed many times. This rearrangement joins TRBV20-1 to TRBJ1-1; D gene unclear. Trimming stripped 6 bases from V and 1 base from J, with 33 bases between. The CDR3 is made up of 20 amino acids. The germline V gene has CDR1 DFQATT and CDR2 SNEGSKA (reference sequence). The CDR3 is CSARLVPQSGTMRENTEAFF. The CDR3 DNA reads TGCAGTGCCCGCCTTGTCCCCCAAAGCGGCACCATGCGGGAGAACACTGAAGCTTTCTTT.

This chain uses TRBV11-3 with TRBJ1-1, with 7 nucleotides matching TRBD1. CDR3 length equals 16 residues. The germline CDR1 and CDR2 sequences are SGHNT and YENEEA. The J segment lost 0 bases and the V segment lost 5 bases, leaving 9 bases of the junction unmatched. This CDR3 reads CASSRARQGLNTEAFF. The CDR3 nucleotides are TGTGCCAGCAGCCGAGCCCGACAGGGTCTGAACACTGAAGCTTTCTTT. Drawing the rest from reference TRBV11-3 and TRBJ1-1, the complete variable domain is EAGVVQSPRYKIIEKKQPVAFWCNPISGHNTLYWYLQNLGQGPELLIRYENEEAVDDSQLPKDRFSAERLKGVDSTLKIQPAELGDSAVYLCASSRARQGLNTEAFFGQGTRLTVV.

This clonotype came up many times. The chain employs TRBV28 and TRBJ1-5; a possible D gene is TRBD1 (5 bases). The CDR3 loop spans 14 amino acids. Germline loops: CDR1 MDHEN, CDR2 SYDVKM. V lost 8 bases, J lost 2 bases, and 13 bases lay in between. The CDR3 region has the DNA TGTGCCAGCGTACGCGGCAGGGGCAATCAGCCCCAGCATTTT. It is translated as CASVRGRGNQPQHF.

This clonotype was recorded many times. This chain joins TRBV20-1 and TRBJ1-6, with D possibly being TRBD1 (6 bases). Germline CDR1 DFQATT, CDR2 SNEGSKA (reference sequence). V lost 6 bases to trimming and J lost 3 bases, with 15 bases between them. The CDR3 is 15 residues long. CDR3 DNA sequence: TGCAGTGCCGGGGGGGGGCCTAACTATAATTCACCCCTCCACTTT. Translated: CSAGGGPNYNSPLHF.

This clonotype came up many times. The V call is TRBV4-1, the J call TRBJ2-7, with a weak D call TRBD2 (5 bases). The germline V and J ends were trimmed by 4 bases and 6 bases, with 19 bases remaining between them. CDR1 and CDR2 (germline): MGHRA, YSYEKL. The CDR3 extends over 15 amino acids. The CDR3, as DNA: TGCGCCAGCAGCCTGGCGGAGGCGGCCCTCTCCGAGCAGTACTTC. This sequence encodes CASSLAEAALSEQYF.

V usage is TRBV24-1 and J usage is TRBJ2-1; maybe TRBD1 (6 bases). Trimming removed 3 bases from V and 8 bases from J, with 13 bases in between. CDR3 size: 14 residues. Germline CDR1 reads KGHDR; CDR2 reads SFDVKD. CDR3 amino acids: CATSDQRTADEQFF. The CDR3 DNA reads TGTGCCACCAGTGATCAAAGGACAGCGGATGAGCAGTTCTTC.

This clonotype was seen ten or more times. The chain is built from TRBV15 and TRBJ1-5, with 8 bases aligning to TRBD1. CDR1 and CDR2 (germline): LNHNV, YYDKDF (reference sequence). The junction had 4 bases not matched to a gene; V was cut back by 5 bases and J by 1 base. The CDR3 is made up of 15 amino acids. In nucleotides, the CDR3 is TGTGCCACCAGCTCGGGACAGGAAAGCAATCAGCCCCAGCATTTT. Its protein product is CATSSGQESNQPQHF. The complete variable domain, with remaining parts taken from reference TRBV15 and TRBJ1-5, reads DAMVIQNPRYQVTQFGKPVTLSCSQTLNHNVMYWYQQKSSQAPKLLFHYYDKDFNNEADTPDNFQSRRPNTSFCFLDIRSPGLGDTAMYLCATSSGQESNQPQHFGDGTRLSIL.

Concerning this clonotype itself: The junction does not match germline at one end; this may be a read error. V and J are TRBV30 and TRBJ2-2; 7 bases map to TRBD2. Germline CDR1 and CDR2: GTSNPN and SVGIG (reference sequence). The CDR3 spans 12 residues. DNA of the CDR3: TGTGGCTGGAGGACGGGGGGCGGGGAGCTGTTTTTT. The encoded protein is CGWRTGGGELFF. The variable domain in full, completed from reference TRBV30 and TRBJ2-2, reads SQTIHQWPATLVQPVGSPLSLECTVEGTSNPNLYWYRQAAGRGLQLLFYSVGIGQISSEVPQNLSASRPQDRQFILSSKKLLLSDSGFYLCGWRTGGGELFFGEGSRLTVL.